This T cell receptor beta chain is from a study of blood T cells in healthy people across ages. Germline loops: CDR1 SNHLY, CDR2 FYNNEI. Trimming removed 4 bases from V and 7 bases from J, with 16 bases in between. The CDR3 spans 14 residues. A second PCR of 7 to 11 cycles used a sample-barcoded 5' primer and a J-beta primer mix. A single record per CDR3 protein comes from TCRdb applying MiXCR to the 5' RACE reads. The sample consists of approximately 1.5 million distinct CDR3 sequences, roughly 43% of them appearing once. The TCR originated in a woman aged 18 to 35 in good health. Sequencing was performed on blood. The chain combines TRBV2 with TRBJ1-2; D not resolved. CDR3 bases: TGTGCCAGCAGTGGCAGCCAGATTGGGTCTGGCTACACCTTC. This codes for CASSGSQIGSGYTF.